What follows are 20 T cell receptor beta chains derived from one specimen sequenced in a study of regulatory T cells in long-lasting Graves disease. Arm-PCR with iRepertoire HTBI primers amplified the CDR3 regions for these TCR beta libraries. MiXCR, run by TCRdb on the multiplex PCR reads, gives a single entry per CDR3 protein. This table has a few hundred thousand distinct CDR3 sequences, about a sixth appearing once. Sample time point: newly diagnosed GD, antithyroid drugs for less than 3 months. PBMC RNA served as the TCR library source. This same sample was also part of a study on T cells in Graves' hyperthyroidism and ophthalmopathy.

Here the sequenced sample was peripheral blood mononuclear cells (PBMCs), taken at new diagnosis, from a patient treated with antithyroid drugs. These receptors were collected from a woman aged 18 to 35 with Graves disease.

In its sample, this clonotype was seen many times. The chain carries TRBV27 and TRBJ1-1; the D gene is possibly TRBD1 (5 bases). V lost 5 bases, J lost 11 bases, and 21 bases lay in between. Germline V gene sequence: CDR1 MNHEY, CDR2 SMNVEV (reference sequence). The CDR3 spans 14 residues. CDR3 DNA sequence: TGTGCCAGCAGTAGATCAGGACGGGACTCGTGGGCTTTCTTT. Translation: CASSRSGRDSWAFF.

This clonotype occurred a few times. The rearrangement uses TRBV5-1 and TRBJ1-4; D uncertain. This CDR3 is built from 14 residues. Looked up from germline, CDR1 is SGHRS and CDR2 is YFSETQ. V was cut by 2 bases and J by 5 bases, with 10 bases left in between. CDR3 in amino acids: CASSFSSQNEKLFF. The CDR3, as DNA: TGCGCCAGCAGCTTTTCCTCGCAAAATGAAAAACTGTTTTTT.

This clonotype was seen many times. This sequence joins TRBV20-1 and TRBJ2-3, with no clear D. CDR3 length: 10 amino acids. Trimming left V 5 bases short and J 5 bases short, with 5 bases between. The germline gives CDR1 DFQATT, CDR2 SNEGSKA (reference sequence). CDR3 nucleotides: TGCAGTGCTCGACGAGATACGCAGTATTTT. Its protein product is CSARRDTQYF.

This clonotype was observed at least ten times. This chain joins TRBV28 and TRBJ2-1; 8 bases map to TRBD2. The CDR3 has 13 residues. Trimming took 3 bases from V and 10 from J; bases not matched to a gene: 5. Germline CDR1 and CDR2: MDHEN and SYDVKM. For the CDR3, the DNA is TGTGCCAGCAGTTTGCTGAGCGGGAGAGAGCAGTTCTTC. The encoded protein is CASSLLSGREQFF.

This clonotype appeared a few times. J is TRBJ2-5 and V is TRBV7-6, with D possibly TRBD1 on 6 matching bases. This CDR3 has 17 residues. In germline, CDR1 is SGHVS, CDR2 FNYEAQ. V dropped 5 bases and J dropped 5 bases, with 24 bases sitting between them. CDR3 protein: CASSQGWGQGAEETQYF. In DNA form, the CDR3 reads TGTGCCAGCAGCCAGGGGTGGGGGCAGGGAGCAGAGGAGACCCAGTACTTC.

Comment on this clonotype: A much larger clone lies a single base off, so this may be a read error. J is TRBJ2-7 and V is TRBV6-1, with 14 bases lining up with TRBD2. The germline gives CDR1 MNHNS, CDR2 SASEGT. The CDR3 extends over 14 amino acids. After removal of 6 bases from V and 5 bases from J, the junction contained 3 bases not matched to a gene. The CDR3 protein is CASRGLAGVDEQYF. DNA of the CDR3: TGTGCCAGCAGGGGACTAGCGGGAGTTGACGAGCAGTACTTC.

This clonotype was detected many times. This chain links TRBV29-1 with TRBJ2-7; D may be TRBD1 (5 bases). Trimming took off 4 bases at V and 1 base at J, with 17 bases between the two ends. The CDR3 extends over 15 amino acids. Germline V CDR1 and CDR2: SQVTM, ANQGSEA. CDR3 nucleotide sequence: TGCAGCGTTGCCGAAGGGGTAGCCGGTTCCTACGAGCAGTACTTC. It translates to CSVAEGVAGSYEQYF.

Note on this clonotype: One base separates it from a far larger clone, so it is likely a read error. The genes are TRBV2 and TRBJ2-1; D is unclear. The germline V gene encodes CDR1 SNHLY and CDR2 FYNNEI. CDR3 length: 16 amino acids. As DNA, the CDR3 is TGTGCCAGCAAGGAGTATGCGGAAGTGTCCAAAAACATTCAGCACTTC. Translation gives CASKEYAEVSKNIQHF.

The table lists this clonotype with a few counts. The rearrangement uses TRBV7-2 and TRBJ1-1; weak D call: TRBD1 (5 bases). CDR1 is SGHTA and CDR2 is FQGNSA in the germline V gene. The V end was cut by 5 bases, the J end by 8 bases, with 15 bases between. This CDR3 region has 13 residues. In nucleotides, the CDR3 is TGTGCCAGCAGCATCTGGGGGTCTGGCGAAGCTTTCTTT. Its protein is CASSIWGSGEAFF.

This clonotype has ten or more counts. The rearrangement joins TRBV6-1 to TRBJ2-7, with TRBD2 identical over 11 bases. This CDR3 is built from 14 residues. CDR1 is MNHNS and CDR2 is SASEGT in the germline V gene. J was trimmed by 2 bases and V by 4 bases; bases with no gene match: 1. CDR3: CASSVAGGPYEQYF. For the CDR3, the DNA is TGTGCCAGCAGTGTAGCGGGAGGGCCCTACGAGCAGTACTTC.

This sequence joins TRBV7-3 and TRBJ2-2, with D unresolved. The CDR3 runs to 14 residues. Germline CDR1 and CDR2: SGHTA and FQGTGA. V was cut by 4 bases and J by 6 bases, with 12 bases left in between. CDR3 nucleotides: TGTGCCAGCAGCTCCTCGATCCGGGCCGGGGAGCTGTTTTTT. Amino acids: CASSSSIRAGELFF.

The table lists this clonotype with many counts. This chain uses TRBV11-1 with TRBJ2-3; tentative D call: TRBD2 (6 bases). Germline CDR1 SGHAT, CDR2 FQDESV (reference sequence). Trimming removed 7 bases at V and 6 bases at J, with 11 bases between. This CDR3 has 12 amino acids. For the CDR3, the DNA is TGTGCCAGCACCGGAGGGGTCGATACGCAGTATTTT. Its protein is CASTGGVDTQYF.

This clonotype was observed at least ten times. The rearrangement joins TRBV2 to TRBJ2-1; 9 positions agree with TRBD2. In germline, CDR1 is SNHLY, CDR2 FYNNEI. This CDR3 contains 15 residues. Trimming took 4 bases from V and 2 from J; bases not matched to a gene: 3. The CDR3 DNA is TGTGCCAGCAGTGCCTCTAGCGGGGCCTACAATGAGCAGTTCTTC. This codes for CASSASSGAYNEQFF.

The table lists this clonotype with a few counts. One end of the junction varies from germline; a read error may be responsible. The J gene is TRBJ2-6, the V gene TRBV7-9; D is perhaps TRBD1 (6 bases). Germline V lookup: CDR1 SEHNR, CDR2 FQNEAQ (reference sequence). This CDR3 is 16 amino acids long. This CDR3 is CASSFSQGRGANVPTF. The CDR3 nucleotides are TGTGCCAGCAGCTTCTCTCAGGGGAGAGGGGCCAACGTCCCGACTTTC.

This rearrangement joins TRBV7-2 to TRBJ2-3, with D unresolved. The CDR3 spans 11 residues. Trimming stripped 5 bases from V and 8 bases from J, with 8 bases between. From germline, CDR1 is SGHTA and CDR2 FQGNSA. The CDR3 region has the DNA TGTGCCAGCAGCAGATCGGGTACGCAGTATTTT. It yields the protein CASSRSGTQYF.

In this sample, this clonotype turned up many times. The chain joins TRBV12-3 or TRBV12-4 to TRBJ2-1, with a possible D match to TRBD2 (6 bases). The CDR3 loop spans 16 amino acids. The ends were cut back, 6 bases at V and 6 bases at J, with 21 bases in the middle. This chain's CDR3 is CASSAPREKFSNEQFF. CDR3 nucleotide sequence: TGTGCCAGCAGCGCGCCACGGGAGAAGTTTTCCAATGAGCAGTTCTTC.

This clonotype showed up many times. This chain joins TRBV30 and TRBJ1-5; the D is unclear. The germline V gene encodes CDR1 GTSNPN and CDR2 SVGIG (reference sequence). The V gene lost 2 bases and the J gene lost 0 bases, with 8 bases spanning the gap. This CDR3 has 14 residues. The CDR3 bases are TGTGCCTGGAGTCCAGGAAATAGCAATCAGCCCCAGCATTTT. Its translation: CAWSPGNSNQPQHF.

The genes are TRBV14 and TRBJ1-1; no clear D. The CDR3 covers 12 residues. Trimming took 3 bases from V and 6 from J, leaving 8 bases between them. Germline lookup yields CDR1 SGHDN and CDR2 FVKESK. The CDR3 reads CASSQSGPEAFF. The CDR3 DNA reads as TGTGCCAGCAGCCAGTCCGGGCCTGAAGCTTTCTTT.

This clonotype has more than one count but fewer than ten. This rearrangement joins TRBV10-2 to TRBJ1-6, with TRBD1 as a possible D gene (6 bases). The CDR3 sequence is 16 residues long. From germline, CDR1 is WSHSY and CDR2 SAAADI. The ends were cut back, 2 bases at V and 6 bases at J, with 14 bases in the middle. CDR3 loop: CASSEGGARSNSPLHF. As DNA, the CDR3 is TGCGCCAGCAGTGAGGGGGGGGCGCGGAGTAATTCACCCCTCCACTTT.

This clonotype has only a few counts. The V call is TRBV27, the J call TRBJ1-1; D gene ambiguous. Germline CDR1 is MNHEY and CDR2 is SMNVEV (reference sequence). The CDR3 has 14 residues. With 6 bases removed from V and 0 bases from J, the gap between germline ends came to 11 bases. The CDR3 DNA sequence: TGTGCCAGCAGGACACCCAGGATGAACACTGAAGCTTTCTTT. Translated, it gives CASRTPRMNTEAFF.